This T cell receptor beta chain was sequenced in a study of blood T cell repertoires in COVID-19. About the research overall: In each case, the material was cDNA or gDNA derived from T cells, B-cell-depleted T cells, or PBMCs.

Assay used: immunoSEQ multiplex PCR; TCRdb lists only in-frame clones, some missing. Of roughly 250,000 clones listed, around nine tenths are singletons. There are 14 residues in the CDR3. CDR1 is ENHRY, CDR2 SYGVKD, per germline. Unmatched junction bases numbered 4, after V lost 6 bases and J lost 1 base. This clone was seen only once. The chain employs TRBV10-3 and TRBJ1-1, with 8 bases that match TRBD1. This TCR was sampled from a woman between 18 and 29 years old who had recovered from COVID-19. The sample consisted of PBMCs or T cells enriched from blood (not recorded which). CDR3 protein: CAIRLTGANTEAFF. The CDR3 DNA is TGTGCCATCAGGCTGACAGGGGCGAACACTGAAGCTTTCTTT.